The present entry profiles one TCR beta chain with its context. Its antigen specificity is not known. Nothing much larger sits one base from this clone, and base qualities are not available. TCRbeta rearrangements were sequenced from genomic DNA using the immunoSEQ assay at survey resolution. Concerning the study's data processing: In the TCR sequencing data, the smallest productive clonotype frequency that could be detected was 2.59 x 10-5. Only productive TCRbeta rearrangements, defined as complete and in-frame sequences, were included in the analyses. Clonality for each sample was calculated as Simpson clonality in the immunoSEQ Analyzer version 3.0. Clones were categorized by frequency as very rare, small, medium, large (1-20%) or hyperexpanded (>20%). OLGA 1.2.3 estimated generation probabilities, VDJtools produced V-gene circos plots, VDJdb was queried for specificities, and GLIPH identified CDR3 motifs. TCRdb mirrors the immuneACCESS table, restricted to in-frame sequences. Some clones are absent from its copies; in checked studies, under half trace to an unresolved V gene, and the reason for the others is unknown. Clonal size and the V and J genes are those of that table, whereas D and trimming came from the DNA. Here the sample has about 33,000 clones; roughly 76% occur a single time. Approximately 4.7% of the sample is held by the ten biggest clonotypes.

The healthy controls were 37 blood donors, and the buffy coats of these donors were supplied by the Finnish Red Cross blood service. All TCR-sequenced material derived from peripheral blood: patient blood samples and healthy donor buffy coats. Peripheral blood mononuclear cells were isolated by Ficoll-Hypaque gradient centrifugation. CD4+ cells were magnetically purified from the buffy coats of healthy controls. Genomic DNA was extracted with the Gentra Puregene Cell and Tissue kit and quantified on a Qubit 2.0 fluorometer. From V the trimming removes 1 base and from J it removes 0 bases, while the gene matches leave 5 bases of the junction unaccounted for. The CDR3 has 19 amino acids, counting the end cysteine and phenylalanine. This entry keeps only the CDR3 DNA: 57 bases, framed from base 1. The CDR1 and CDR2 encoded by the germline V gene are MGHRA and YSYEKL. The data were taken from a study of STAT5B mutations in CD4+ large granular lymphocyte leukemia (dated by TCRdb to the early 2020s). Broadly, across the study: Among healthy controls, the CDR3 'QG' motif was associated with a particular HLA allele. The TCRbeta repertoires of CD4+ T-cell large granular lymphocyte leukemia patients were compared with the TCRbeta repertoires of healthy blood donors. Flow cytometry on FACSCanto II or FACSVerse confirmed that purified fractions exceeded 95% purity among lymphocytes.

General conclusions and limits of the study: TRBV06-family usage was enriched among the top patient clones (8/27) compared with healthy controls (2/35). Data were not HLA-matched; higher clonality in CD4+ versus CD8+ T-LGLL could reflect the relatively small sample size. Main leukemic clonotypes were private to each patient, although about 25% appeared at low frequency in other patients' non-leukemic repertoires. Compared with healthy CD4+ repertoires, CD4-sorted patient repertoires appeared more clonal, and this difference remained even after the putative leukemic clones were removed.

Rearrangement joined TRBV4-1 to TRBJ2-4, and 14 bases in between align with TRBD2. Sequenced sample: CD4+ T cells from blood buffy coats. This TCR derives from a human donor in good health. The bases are TGCGCCAGCAGCCAAGGACTAGCGGGAGGGCCCCTAGCCAAAAACATTCAGTACTTC. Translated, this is CASSQGLAGGPLAKNIQYF.